This T cell receptor (beta chain) comes out of a study of shared clonotypes between healthy human individuals. Study information: Aged 18 to 49, the donors were two women and a few men.

A single count supports this clone. Its antigen remains unidentified. Only in-frame clones appear in the TCRdb table, and some are missing; sequencing was by immunoSEQ multiplex PCR. Here the sample spans over a million clones, roughly 96% being singletons. General study findings and limits: Tissue TCR repertoires likely differ from these blood-only repertoires.

The V and J ends lost 7 bases and 2 bases respectively, with 13 bases between them. There are 14 residues in the CDR3. Germline CDR1 MNHNS, CDR2 SASEGT. This chain links TRBV6-1 with TRBJ2-3; the D is unclear. The receptor's source is a man between 25 and 39 years old in good health. Sequencing input: naive CD4+ T cells sorted from blood. As for subset: CD45RA+ positively selected. CDR3: CASTPKTITDTQYF. CDR3 DNA sequence: TGTGCCAGCACCCCCAAGACCATCACAGATACGCAGTATTTT.